The present TCR beta chain was sequenced within a study of control samples from healthy donors and cancer patients. Germline V gene sequence: CDR1 SGHDN, CDR2 FVKESK. This CDR3 contains 13 residues. Trimming cost V 1 base and J 7 bases; bases outside gene matches: 3. Clones were read by immunoSEQ multiplex PCR, and TCRdb kept only the in-frame ones, dropping some. The sample holds roughly 70,000 clones, about 80% seen once. Specimen: blood. This sequence was found in a man aged 50-59 years in good health. V gene TRBV14 combines with J gene TRBJ2-7; 8 nucleotides agree with TRBD2. The CDR3 loop reads CASSQVTSVEQYF. For the CDR3, the DNA is TGTGCCAGCAGCCAAGTGACTAGCGTGGAGCAGTACTTC.